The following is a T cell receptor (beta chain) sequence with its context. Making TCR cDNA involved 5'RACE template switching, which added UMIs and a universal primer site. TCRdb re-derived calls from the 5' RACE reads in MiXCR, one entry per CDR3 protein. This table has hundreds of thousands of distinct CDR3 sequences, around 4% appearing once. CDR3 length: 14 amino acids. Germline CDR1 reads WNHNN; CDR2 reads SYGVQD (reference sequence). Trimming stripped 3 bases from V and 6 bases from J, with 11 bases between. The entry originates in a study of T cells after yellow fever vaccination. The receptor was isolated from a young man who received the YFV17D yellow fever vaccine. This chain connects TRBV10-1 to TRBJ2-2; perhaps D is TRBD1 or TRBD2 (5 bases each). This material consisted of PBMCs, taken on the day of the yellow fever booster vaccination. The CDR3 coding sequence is TGCGCCAGCAGTGATGCAGGGACCGCCGGGGAGCTGTTTTTT. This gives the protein CASSDAGTAGELFF.